Shown below are 27 T cell receptor beta chains from a single sample sequenced in a study of T-cell reconstitution after alpha-beta-depleted transplantation in children. Preparation of the TCRbeta library was carried out with unique molecular identifiers. MiXCR, run by TCRdb on the PCR reads, gives a single entry per CDR3 protein. The table has about 610,000 distinct CDR3 sequences, roughly a tenth seen once. This material consisted of PBMCs from the stem cell graft donor, taken from the stem cell graft. The receptor source for this set is a human donor who donated a stem cell graft to a child with acute myeloid leukemia.

V gene TRBV20-1 combines with J gene TRBJ2-7; weak D call: TRBD1 (6 bases). Trimming removed 6 bases at V and 6 bases at J, with 18 bases between. The length of the CDR3 is 13 residues. Germline V lookup: CDR1 DFQATT, CDR2 SNEGSKA (reference sequence). CDR3 protein: CSANRDTLTEQYF. The CDR3 nucleotides read TGCAGTGCGAACCGGGACACGCTTACCGAGCAGTACTTC.

This clonotype was counted ten times or more. J is TRBJ2-7 and V is TRBV20-1, with 9 bases identical to TRBD2. The ends lost 4 bases at V and 5 bases at J; junction bases unmatched: 6. The CDR3 spans 13 residues. CDR1 is DFQATT and CDR2 is SNEGSKA in the germline V gene (reference sequence). The CDR3 nucleotides read TGCAGTGCTATATCTAGCGGGAACCACGAGCAGTACTTC. It translates to CSAISSGNHEQYF.

This clonotype has a handful of counts. V is TRBV9 and J is TRBJ1-1; 7 nucleotides line up with TRBD1. In germline, CDR1 is SGDLS, CDR2 YYNGEE. The CDR3 is made up of 15 amino acids. Trimming removed 2 bases from V and 2 bases from J; junction bases left unmatched: 6. The CDR3 bases are TGTGCCAGCAGCGTGACCGGGACAGCAAACACTGAAGCTTTCTTT. It specifies CASSVTGTANTEAFF.

The V call is TRBV12-3 or TRBV12-4, the J call TRBJ2-1; possible D gene TRBD2, 6 bases. The germline V and J ends were trimmed by 3 bases and 10 bases, with 19 bases remaining between them. The CDR3 consists of 15 residues. CDR3 protein: CASSLGGVGWREQFF. The CDR3, as DNA: TGTGCCAGCAGTTTGGGGGGAGTAGGGTGGAGAGAGCAGTTCTTC.

In this sample, this clonotype turned up many times. J is TRBJ2-5 and V is TRBV6-6; no clear D. The CDR3 totals 13 residues. Germline V gene lookup returns CDR1 MNHNY and CDR2 SVGAGI (reference sequence). The V end lost 2 bases, the J end lost 4 bases, and 8 bases lay between the germline ends. In nucleotides, the CDR3 is TGTGCCAGCAGTTACGAGTGGGGAGAGACCCAGTACTTC. It yields the protein CASSYEWGETQYF.

The V call is TRBV20-1, the J call TRBJ2-5; weak D call: TRBD1 (6 bases). This CDR3 has 13 amino acids. The germline gives CDR1 DFQATT, CDR2 SNEGSKA (reference sequence). V lost 6 bases to trimming and J lost 2 bases, with 13 bases between them. The CDR3 sequence is CSAGRDTQETQYF. In DNA form, the CDR3 reads TGCAGTGCCGGAAGGGACACTCAAGAGACCCAGTACTTC.

This clonotype was seen only a few times. J is TRBJ2-2 and V is TRBV12-3 or TRBV12-4; D might be TRBD1 or TRBD2, each matching 6 bases. This CDR3 region has 16 residues. Trimming pared 6 bases from V and 6 bases from J, leaving 20 bases between. CDR3: CASRRTEGGRAGELFF. The DNA for the CDR3 is TGTGCCAGCAGACGTACAGAGGGGGGTCGAGCCGGGGAGCTGTTTTTT.

V and J are TRBV7-9 and TRBJ2-7; TRBD1 aligns across 9 bases. This CDR3 region has 15 residues. Trimming removed 5 bases from V and 4 bases from J; junction bases left unmatched: 9. Germline-derived CDR1 and CDR2 are SEHNR and FQNEAQ (reference sequence). The chain's CDR3 is CASSQPGQGSYEQYF. CDR3 DNA: TGTGCCAGCAGCCAACCGGGACAGGGATCTTACGAGCAGTACTTC.

In its sample, this clonotype was seen many times. The chain joins TRBV7-2 to TRBJ2-3; D possibly uses TRBD1 or TRBD2 (5 bases each). The germline V gene has CDR1 SGHTA and CDR2 FQGNSA. The V end was cut by 6 bases, the J end by 5 bases, with 12 bases between. The CDR3 covers 13 residues. CDR3 sequence: CASSLSRGDTQYF. The CDR3 DNA reads as TGTGCCAGCAGTTTATCGAGGGGAGATACGCAGTATTTT.

This clonotype was seen more than once but under ten times. CDR3 coding DNA: TGTGCCAGCAGCCCGGGGGGCTATGAGGCAGAAGAAGCTTTCTTT. This codes for CASSPGGYEAEEAFF. The chain is built from TRBV7-3 and TRBJ1-1; D possibly corresponds to TRBD1 (6 bases). Germline CDR1 reads SGHTA; CDR2 reads FQGTGA. The V end lost 5 bases, the J end lost 8 bases, and 21 bases lay between the germline ends. The length of the CDR3 is 15 residues.

This clonotype was seen a few times. V gene TRBV20-1 combines with J gene TRBJ2-7, with 7 bases that match TRBD1. There are 14 residues in the CDR3. Germline values: CDR1 DFQATT, CDR2 SNEGSKA (reference sequence). Trimming at V came to 3 bases and at J to 3 bases, leaving 8 bases not matched to a gene. This chain's CDR3 is CSASLDRARYEQYF. The DNA of the CDR3 is TGCAGTGCTAGCTTAGACAGGGCCCGCTACGAGCAGTACTTC.

This clonotype appeared many times. This chain joins TRBV4-2 and TRBJ2-7; D possibly corresponds to TRBD2 (6 bases). The CDR3 consists of 15 residues. V was shortened by 2 bases and J by 0 bases, with 11 bases between the two germline ends. Germline V lookup: CDR1 LGHNA, CDR2 YNFKEQ. CDR3 nucleotides: TGTGCCAGCAGCCAACAGGGACTCCCCTCCTACGAGCAGTACTTC. The encoded protein is CASSQQGLPSYEQYF.

In this sample, this clonotype turned up a few times. The V call is TRBV11-2, the J call TRBJ1-3, with 9 nucleotides matching TRBD1. In germline, CDR1 is SGHAT, CDR2 FQNNGV. Trimming took 5 bases from V and 4 from J; bases not matched to a gene: 12. The CDR3 totals 17 residues. For the CDR3, the DNA is TGTGCCAGCAGCCCCTACAGGGGGCCCGGGAGGGGAAACACCATATATTTT. It translates to CASSPYRGPGRGNTIYF.

The table lists this clonotype with a few counts. The CDR3 region is CSGLAGGGTGELFF. The CDR3 DNA follows: TGCAGCGGTTTAGCGGGAGGGGGCACCGGGGAGCTGTTTTTT. This sequence joins TRBV29-1 and TRBJ2-2; 11 nucleotides line up with TRBD2. Per the germline V gene, CDR1 is SQVTM and CDR2 is ANQGSEA. This CDR3 spans 14 amino acids. J lost 4 bases, V lost 7 bases, and 5 bases had no gene match.

This clonotype was observed a few times. This rearrangement joins TRBV5-6 to TRBJ2-5; D not resolved. Germline CDR1 and CDR2: SGHDT and YYEEEE. The CDR3 extends over 18 amino acids. The germline V and J ends were trimmed by 0 bases and 0 bases, with 18 bases remaining between them. The CDR3 bases are TGTGCCAGCAGCTTGGCCGCAGGAAGTCCTCCGTACCAAGAGACCCAGTACTTC. Its protein product is CASSLAAGSPPYQETQYF.

The genes are TRBV29-1 and TRBJ1-5; D is possibly TRBD1 (5 bases). This CDR3 has 13 residues. CDR1 and CDR2 (germline): SQVTM, ANQGSEA. The V end was cut by 4 bases, the J end by 6 bases, with 13 bases between. CDR3 nucleotides: TGCAGCGTTGGTGCGCAGGGCGGTCAGCCCCAGCATTTT. It translates to CSVGAQGGQPQHF.

In this sample, this clonotype turned up a few times. The J gene is TRBJ2-1, the V gene TRBV11-2, with TRBD2 matching over 8 bases. The germline V gene encodes CDR1 SGHAT and CDR2 FQNNGV. The CDR3 is 16 residues long. V dropped 1 base and J dropped 4; count of bases not matched to a gene: 6. The CDR3 bases are TGTGCCAGCAGCTTAGGTCCAGCGGGAGCGTACAATGAGCAGTTCTTC. This sequence encodes CASSLGPAGAYNEQFF.

This clonotype was counted only a few times. The rearrangement links TRBV10-3 to TRBJ1-2, with TRBD1 matching 10 bases. J lost 4 bases, V lost 7 bases, and 3 bases had no gene match. The germline V gene has CDR1 ENHRY and CDR2 SYGVKD. This CDR3 has 13 amino acids. CDR3 bases: TGTGCCATCAACGGACAGGGGGGCTATGGCTACACCTTC. Its protein is CAINGQGGYGYTF.

The chain joins TRBV6-2 or TRBV6-3 to TRBJ2-1, with 9 bases lining up with TRBD2. The CDR3 spans 15 residues. After removal of 2 bases from V and 6 bases from J, the junction contained 5 bases not matched to a gene. The germline CDR1 and CDR2 sequences are MNHEY and SVGEGT. CDR3 sequence reads: CASSYQGLASNEQFF. CDR3 in DNA: TGTGCCAGCAGTTACCAAGGACTAGCGAGCAATGAGCAGTTCTTC.

At least ten counts were recorded for this clonotype. The chain is built from TRBV15 and TRBJ1-3; a weak D match, TRBD1 (6 bases). The CDR3 totals 15 residues. V was cut by 5 bases and J by 2 bases, with 13 bases left in between. The germline V gene has CDR1 LNHNV and CDR2 YYDKDF (reference sequence). In nucleotides, the CDR3 is TGTGCCACCAGCCGACCAACAGGGACTGGAAACACCATATATTTT. Its translation: CATSRPTGTGNTIYF.

This clonotype was observed a handful of times. V usage is TRBV6-1 and J usage is TRBJ1-1; a possible D gene is TRBD1 (6 bases). The CDR3 has 14 amino acids. The germline gives CDR1 MNHNS, CDR2 SASEGT. V was pared by 7 bases and J by 1 base, with 13 bases between. CDR3: CASNRYRENTEAFF. As DNA, the CDR3 is TGTGCCAGCAACCGCTACAGGGAGAACACTGAAGCTTTCTTT.

This clonotype was seen more than once but under ten times. The CDR3 protein is CASSPRGGLADSDTQYF. CDR3 DNA: TGCGCCAGCAGCCCACGTGGTGGGCTAGCGGACTCAGATACGCAGTATTTT. V gene TRBV4-3 combines with J gene TRBJ2-3; TRBD2 agrees at 7 bases. There are 17 residues in the CDR3. J gave up 4 bases and V 4 bases, and 14 bases lay outside the gene matches. Germline CDR1 LGHNA, CDR2 YSLEER.

This clonotype was detected only once. The genes are TRBV12-3 or TRBV12-4 and TRBJ2-7; TRBD2 agrees at 9 bases. Losses at the gene ends were 11 bases for V and 0 bases for J; bases not matched to a gene: 20. The CDR3 runs to 18 residues. The CDR3 DNA sequence: TGTGCCTTCAGTTTAGATGAGTATCAGGGACTAGCCTCCTACGAGCAGTACTTC. Protein: CAFSLDEYQGLASYEQYF.

The rearrangement uses TRBV28 and TRBJ2-3, with 11 positions matching TRBD2. This CDR3 is built from 18 residues. Germline CDR1 is MDHEN and CDR2 is SYDVKM. Trimming removed 5 bases from V and 3 bases from J; junction bases left unmatched: 13. This CDR3 is CASSLDRELAGETDTQYF. The DNA for the CDR3 is TGTGCCAGCAGTCTTGACAGAGAACTAGCGGGAGAGACAGATACGCAGTATTTT.

A remark on this clonotype: Sequence at one end of the junction differs from germline and may be a read error. This chain links TRBV7-7 with TRBJ2-7; 9 bases are shared with TRBD2. In germline, CDR1 is SSHAT, CDR2 FNYEAQ (reference sequence). The CDR3 totals 18 residues. The CDR3 nucleotides are TGTGCTAGCAGCTTAGAACCACGTCTGGCGGGAGGGCCGGGCGAGCAGTACTTC. As protein: CASSLEPRLAGGPGEQYF.

This clonotype has more than one count but fewer than ten. The rearrangement links TRBV7-8 to TRBJ2-7; 11 bases agree with TRBD2. The CDR3 contains 14 residues. With V trimmed by 5 bases and J by 6 bases, 6 bases remained unmatched. CDR1 and CDR2 from the germline V gene are SGHVS and FQNEAQ. The CDR3 DNA reads TGTGCCAGCAGCCCCACTAGCGGGAGCAGCGAGCAGTACTTC. This gives the protein CASSPTSGSSEQYF.

This clonotype was picked up a small number of times. The chain is built from TRBV20-1 and TRBJ2-1, with 8 bases matching TRBD2. The CDR3 covers 14 residues. Trimming took 4 bases from V and 6 from J; bases not matched to a gene: 8. CDR1 and CDR2 from the germline V gene are DFQATT and SNEGSKA (reference sequence). As DNA, the CDR3 is TGCAGTGCTAAGGTTGGTAGCGGGACCAATGAGCAGTTCTTC. Amino acid sequence: CSAKVGSGTNEQFF.